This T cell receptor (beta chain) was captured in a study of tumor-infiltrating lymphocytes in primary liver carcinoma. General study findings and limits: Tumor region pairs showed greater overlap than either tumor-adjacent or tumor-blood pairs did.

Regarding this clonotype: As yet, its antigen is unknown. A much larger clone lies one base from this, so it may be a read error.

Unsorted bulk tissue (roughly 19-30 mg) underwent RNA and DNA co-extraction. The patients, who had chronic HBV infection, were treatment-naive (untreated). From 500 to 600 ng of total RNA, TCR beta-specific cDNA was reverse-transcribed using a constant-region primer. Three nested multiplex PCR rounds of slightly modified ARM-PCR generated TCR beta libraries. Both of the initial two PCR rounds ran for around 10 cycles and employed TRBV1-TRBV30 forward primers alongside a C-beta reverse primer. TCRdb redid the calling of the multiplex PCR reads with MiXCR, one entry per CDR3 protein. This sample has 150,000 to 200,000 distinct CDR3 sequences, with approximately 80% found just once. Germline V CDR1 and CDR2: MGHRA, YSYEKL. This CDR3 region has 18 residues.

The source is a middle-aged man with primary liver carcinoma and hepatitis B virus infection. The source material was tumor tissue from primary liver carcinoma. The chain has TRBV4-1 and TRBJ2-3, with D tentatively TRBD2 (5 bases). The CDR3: CASSQGGSLVASTDTHYF. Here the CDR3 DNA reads TGCGCCAGCAGCCAAGGTGGCAGCTTGGTCGCTAGCACAGATACGCATTATTTT.